A selection of T cell receptor beta chains follows, all from one sample in a study of beta chain features in type 1 diabetes. The data were produced by immunoSEQ multiplex PCR, yet TCRdb's version contains in-frame clones alone and is incomplete. Among over 500,000 clones listed, around a sixth were seen once. The sequenced material came from naive CD4+ T cells from blood. The receptors were gathered from a man aged 18 to 35 in good health. CDR3s include the opening cysteine and the closing phenylalanine or tryptophan. The D gene is left open where the match is weak. Clone sizes are given selectively: once, few, many, or a class where the clone is expanded.

CDR3aa: CASSRNQALGWGSDTQYF; CDR3nt: TGCGCCAGCAGCCGCAACCAGGCTCTTGGGTGGGGGTCAGATACGCAGTATTTT; j_gene: TRBJ2-3; v_gene: TRBV4-1; d_gene: -; abundance: -
CDR3aa: CASSYPGGRSYEQYF; CDR3nt: TGTGCCAGCAGCTACCCAGGGGGGAGGTCCTACGAGCAGTACTTC; j_gene: TRBJ2-7; v_gene: TRBV7-9; d_gene: -; abundance: few
CDR3aa: CSVVATGSSYEQYF; CDR3nt: TGCAGCGTTGTCGCGACAGGGAGCTCCTACGAGCAGTACTTC; j_gene: TRBJ2-7; v_gene: TRBV29-1; d_gene: TRBD1; abundance: -
CDR3aa: CASSRRGGLSTDTQYF; CDR3nt: TGTGCCAGCAGCCGACGCGGGGGGCTGAGCACAGATACGCAGTATTTT; j_gene: TRBJ2-3; v_gene: TRBV7-9; d_gene: TRBD2; abundance: few
CDR3aa: CASSQDQGARAYEQYF; CDR3nt: TGTGCCAGCAGCCAGGACCAGGGGGCGCGGGCATACGAGCAGTACTTC; j_gene: TRBJ2-7; v_gene: TRBV4-2; d_gene: TRBD1; abundance: few
CDR3aa: CASSSQGQDYEQYF; CDR3nt: TGTGCCAGCAGTTCCCAGGGACAGGACTACGAGCAGTACTTC; j_gene: TRBJ2-7; v_gene: TRBV6-5; d_gene: TRBD1; abundance: few
CDR3aa: CAIRGTGQETQYF; CDR3nt: TGTGCCATCAGGGGGACAGGGCAAGAGACCCAGTACTTC; j_gene: TRBJ2-5; v_gene: TRBV10-3; d_gene: TRBD1; abundance: few
CDR3aa: CASSLGGPPDEQYF; CDR3nt: TGTGCCAGCAGCTTGGGGGGACCCCCTGACGAGCAGTACTTC; j_gene: TRBJ2-7; v_gene: TRBV5-4; d_gene: -; abundance: few
CDR3aa: CAIRSGQGVDQPQHF; CDR3nt: TGTGCCATCAGGAGTGGACAGGGGGTCGATCAGCCCCAGCATTTT; j_gene: TRBJ1-5; v_gene: TRBV6-6; d_gene: TRBD1; abundance: few
CDR3aa: CASSITDTQYF; CDR3nt: TGCGCCAGCAGCATCACAGATACGCAGTATTTT; j_gene: TRBJ2-3; v_gene: TRBV5-1; d_gene: -; abundance: few
CDR3aa: CASSQQGRGAEAFF; CDR3nt: TGTGCCAGCAGCCAACAGGGGCGCGGGGCTGAAGCTTTCTTT; j_gene: TRBJ1-1; v_gene: TRBV6-5; d_gene: TRBD1; abundance: few
CDR3aa: CAWSGGQGVHPRKTQYF; CDR3nt: TGTGCCTGGAGTGGAGGGCAGGGCGTACACCCTCGAAAGACCCAGTACTTC; j_gene: TRBJ2-5; v_gene: TRBV30; d_gene: -; abundance: -